This T cell receptor (beta chain) was retrieved from a study of graft-versus-host responses after intestinal transplantation. Study background: Transplants were multivisceral, liver-intestinal, or isolated intestinal. All recipients were given anti-thymocyte globulin induction, and tacrolimus and steroids were then administered for around three years. Notes on the study in general: Within allografts, high graft-versus-host to host-versus-graft clonal ratios were seen among patients with graft-donor T cell macrochimerism. GvH clonotypes were identified within recipient marrow, with a subset emerging first in ileum or blood.

The protocol was immunoSEQ multiplex PCR, while the TCRdb copy is restricted to in-frame clones and leaves out a portion. This sample has about 23,000 clones, with 90% to 95% found just once. Germline CDR1 and CDR2: GTSNPN and SVGIG (reference sequence). Trimming removed 3 bases at V and 1 base at J, with 3 bases between. The CDR3 is 11 residues long. Of note for this clone: The antigen is not known.

The chain employs TRBV30 and TRBJ1-1; D is unresolved. This sequence was found in a human patient who received an intestinal transplant, so some T cells may come from the graft donor. Sample: PBMCs, taken about 41 days after intestinal transplant. The CDR3 sequence: CAWRQNTEAFF. The DNA of the CDR3 is TGTGCCTGGAGACAGAACACTGAAGCTTTCTTT.